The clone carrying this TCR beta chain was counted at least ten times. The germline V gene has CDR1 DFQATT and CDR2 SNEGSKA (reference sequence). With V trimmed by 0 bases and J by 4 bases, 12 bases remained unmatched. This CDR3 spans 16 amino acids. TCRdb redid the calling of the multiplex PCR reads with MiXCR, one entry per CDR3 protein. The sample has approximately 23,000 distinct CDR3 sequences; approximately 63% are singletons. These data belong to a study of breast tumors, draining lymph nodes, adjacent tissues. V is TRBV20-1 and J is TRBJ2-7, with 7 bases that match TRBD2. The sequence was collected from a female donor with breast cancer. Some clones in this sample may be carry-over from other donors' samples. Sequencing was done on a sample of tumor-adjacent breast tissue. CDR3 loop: CSARDGGGRGGYEQYF. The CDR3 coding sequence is TGCAGTGCTAGAGATGGTGGCGGGAGAGGTGGGTACGAGCAGTACTTC.